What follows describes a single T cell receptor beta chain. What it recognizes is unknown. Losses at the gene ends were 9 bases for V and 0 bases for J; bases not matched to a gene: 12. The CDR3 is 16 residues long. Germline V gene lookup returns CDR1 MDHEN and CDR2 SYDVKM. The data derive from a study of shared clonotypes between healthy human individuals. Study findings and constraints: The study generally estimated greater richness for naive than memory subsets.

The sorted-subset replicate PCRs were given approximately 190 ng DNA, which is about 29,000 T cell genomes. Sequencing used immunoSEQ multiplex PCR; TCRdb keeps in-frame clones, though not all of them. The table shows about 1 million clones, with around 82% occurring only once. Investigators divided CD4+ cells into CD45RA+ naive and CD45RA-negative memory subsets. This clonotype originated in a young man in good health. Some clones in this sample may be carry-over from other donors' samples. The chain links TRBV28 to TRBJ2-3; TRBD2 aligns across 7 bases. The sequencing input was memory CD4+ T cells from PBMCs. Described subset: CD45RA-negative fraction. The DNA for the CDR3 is TGTGCCAGTAAAACTTTTCGGCGGGAGAGCACAGATACGCAGTATTTT. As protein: CASKTFRRESTDTQYF.